This T cell receptor beta chain was identified in a study of T cells in Graves' hyperthyroidism and ophthalmopathy. Findings and limits, study-wide: The model anticipated ophthalmopathy a median about six months pre-onset. Most thyroid-expanded clonotypes above 0.001 were also found in blood.

Remarks on this clonotype: Its matching antigen is unknown.

Isolation of PBMCs was performed on 8.5 to 10 ml fresh peripheral blood. The CDR3 contains 14 residues. The V gene lost 1 base and the J gene lost 8 bases, with 11 bases spanning the gap. The germline CDR1 and CDR2 sequences are SGHTA and FQGNSA. TCR beta CDR3 regions were amplified from RNA transcripts. Primed by the HTBI set, a first-round RT-PCR was run on the TCR CDR3. TCRdb passed the multiplex PCR reads through MiXCR, listing each CDR3 protein once. The table lists some 570,000 distinct CDR3 sequences, approximately 15% of them singletons. The chain links TRBV7-2 to TRBJ2-2, with D possibly TRBD1 on 6 matching bases. The source is a woman aged 18 to 35 with Graves' ophthalmopathy. Sequencing used blood. The CDR3 DNA is TGTGCCAGCAGCTTAGACAGGGTTGAAGGGGAGCTGTTTTTT. Protein sequence: CASSLDRVEGELFF.